This T cell receptor (beta chain) derives from a study of glioma-infiltrating T cells after dendritic cell vaccination. Whole-study context: Treatment, given 2003 to 2012, was autologous tumor lysate-pulsed dendritic cell vaccination.

Fresh-frozen tumor tissue and more than two years of survival data were available for all. After removal of 0 bases from V and 1 base from J, the junction contained 4 bases not matched to a gene. The CDR3 length is 16 residues. CDR1 MNHEY and CDR2 SMNVEV come from the germline V gene (reference sequence). Amplification used 60 V beta primers and 13 J beta primers. Here immunoSEQ multiplex PCR was the method, and the copy in TCRdb shows in-frame clones only, minus some. The sample comprises tens of thousands of clones, about four fifths of which are singletons, and about 2.1% rests with the top ten. The TCR was taken from a human donor with glioblastoma. The material was blood, obtained before dendritic cell vaccination. The chain carries TRBV27 and TRBJ2-3, with TRBD2 matching 7 bases. The CDR3 DNA is TGTGCCAGCAGTTTATCCGGGGGGTGGGGCACAGATACGCAGTATTTT. It codes for CASSLSGGWGTDTQYF.